The T cell receptor (beta chain) under discussion was sequenced for a study of T cells in women clearing cervical HPV infection. Sequencing was performed with immunoSEQ multiplex PCR; in TCRdb, only in-frame clones are kept and a portion is missing. The sample data list 36,000 or so clones. About this clone itself: Its antigen is not identified. The CDR3 end lies 3 residues beyond the end of the read and is filled in from the germline J gene.

General study results and limits: CIN3+ cases had significantly higher TCR repertoire richness than controls, but evenness did not differ.

Germline V gene sequence: CDR1 SEHNR, CDR2 FQNEAQ (reference sequence). This CDR3 is built from 13 residues. With 5 bases removed from V and 6 bases from J, the gap between germline ends came to 14 bases. What was sequenced was blood buffy coat. V and J are TRBV7-9 and TRBJ2-7; a weak D match, TRBD1 (8 bases). This receptor was obtained from a woman aged 18-69 years with a cervical HPV16 infection that either progressed to CIN3+ or cleared (not recorded which). The CDR3 here is CASSIQGGVEQYF. The sequenced CDR3 bases are TGTGCCAGCAGCATACAGGGGGGGGTCGAG.